This T cell receptor (beta chain) was recovered during a study of blood T cell repertoires in COVID-19. Overall study context: Sites across the United States, Italy and Spain contributed samples from acute and convalescent COVID-19. Sources were T cells, B-cell-depleted T cells, or PBMCs; the material itself was cDNA or gDNA.

Authors' processing steps: The authors estimated nucleated cell counts from reference gene primer amplification. The protocol was immunoSEQ multiplex PCR, while the TCRdb copy is restricted to in-frame clones and leaves out a portion. V and J calls and clone size are as listed in that table; D and trimming were resolved from the DNA. The sample shows some 250,000 clones, approximately 86% of them seen only once. This receptor was taken from a woman between 70 and 85 years old with active or convalescent COVID-19. Sequencing was performed on peripheral blood.

CDR3 sequence: CASRRGPNTGELFF. The CDR3 nucleotides read TGTGCCAGCAGAAGGGGCCCGAACACCGGGGAGCTGTTTTTT. The genes are TRBV5-5 and TRBJ2-2; D is perhaps TRBD1 (5 bases). Trimming pared 5 bases from V and 0 bases from J, leaving 8 bases between. In germline, CDR1 is SGHKS, CDR2 YYEKEE (reference sequence). The CDR3 runs to 14 residues.